This TCR beta chain was sequenced during a study of technical replicates of blood from several donors. The CDR3 has 14 residues. The V gene's germline CDR1 is SEHNR and CDR2 FQNEAQ (reference sequence). Trimming pared 1 base from V and 5 bases from J, leaving 8 bases between. The protocol was immunoSEQ multiplex PCR, while the TCRdb copy is restricted to in-frame clones and leaves out a portion. The data contain more than 90,000 clones, roughly 95% of them singletons. This rearrangement joins TRBV7-9 to TRBJ1-4; TRBD1 is a possible D gene (5 bases). This TCR came from a human donor in good health. The sequenced sample consisted of T cells isolated from PBMCs. CDR3 coding DNA: TGTGCCAGCAGCTTAGACAGGTGGAATGAAAAACTGTTTTTT. Residues: CASSLDRWNEKLFF.